This T cell receptor (beta chain) originates from a study of Ad26.COV2.S vaccination and SARS-CoV-2 variants. Study-level findings and limits: It was found that vaccine and placebo recipients had similar non-spike TCR breadth.

Treatment of the sample: roughly 20 received Ad26.COV2.S at low or high dose, single or two shots; 5 received placebo; per-sample allocation not given. Day 63 following the first vaccine or placebo injection was when the samples were taken. In regard to this clone: What it recognizes is unknown.

Trimming pared 2 bases from V and 4 bases from J, leaving 9 bases between. The CDR3 runs 13 residues. Germline assignment: CDR1 SEHNR and CDR2 FQNEAQ (reference sequence). Using immunoSEQ multiplex PCR, the repertoire was profiled, and TCRdb retains in-frame clones only, with some absent. Of around 340,000 clones listed, around 88% were seen once; the top ten hold just under 5%. The rearrangement links TRBV7-9 to TRBJ2-7, with D hard to call. This TCR was sampled from a person between 18 and 65 years old who received the Ad26.COV2.S COVID-19 vaccine or a placebo. Sample: peripheral blood, taken in a trial of Ad26.COV2.S vaccine versus placebo. The CDR3 is CASSLPGRYEQYF. The CDR3 coding sequence is TGTGCCAGCAGCTTACCGGGTCGGTACGAGCAGTACTTC.